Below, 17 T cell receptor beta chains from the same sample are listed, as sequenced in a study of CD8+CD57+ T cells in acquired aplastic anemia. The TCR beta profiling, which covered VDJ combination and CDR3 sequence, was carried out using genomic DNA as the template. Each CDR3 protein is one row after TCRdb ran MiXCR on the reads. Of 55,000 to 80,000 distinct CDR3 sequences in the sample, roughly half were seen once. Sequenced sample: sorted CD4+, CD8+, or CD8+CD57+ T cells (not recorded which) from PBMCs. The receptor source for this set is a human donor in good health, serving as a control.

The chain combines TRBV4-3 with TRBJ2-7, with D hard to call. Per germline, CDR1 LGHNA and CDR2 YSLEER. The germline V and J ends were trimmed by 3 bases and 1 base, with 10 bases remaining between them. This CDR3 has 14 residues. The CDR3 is CASSHGLGSYEQYF. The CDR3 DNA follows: TGCGCCAGCAGCCACGGTTTAGGATCCTACGAGCAGTACTTC.

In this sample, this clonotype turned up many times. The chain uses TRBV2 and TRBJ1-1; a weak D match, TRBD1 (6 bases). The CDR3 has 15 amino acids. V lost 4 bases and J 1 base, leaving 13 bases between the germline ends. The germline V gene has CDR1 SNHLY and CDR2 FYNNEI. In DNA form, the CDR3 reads TGTGCCAGCAGTGGGGTGGGGGGGGCGAACACTGAAGCTTTCTTT. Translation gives CASSGVGGANTEAFF.

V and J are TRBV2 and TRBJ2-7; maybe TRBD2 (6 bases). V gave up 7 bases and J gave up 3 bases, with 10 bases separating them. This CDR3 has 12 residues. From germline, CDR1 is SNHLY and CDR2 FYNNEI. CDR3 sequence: CASTGGVYEQYF. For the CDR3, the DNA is TGTGCCAGCACAGGAGGGGTCTACGAGCAGTACTTC.

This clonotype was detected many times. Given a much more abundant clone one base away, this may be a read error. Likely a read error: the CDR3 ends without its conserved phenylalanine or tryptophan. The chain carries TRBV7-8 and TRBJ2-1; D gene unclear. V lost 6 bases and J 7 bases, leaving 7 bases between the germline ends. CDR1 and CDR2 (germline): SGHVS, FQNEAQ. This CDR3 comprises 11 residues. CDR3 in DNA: TGTGCCAGCAGGGGTAAAAATGAGCAGTTCTCC. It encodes CASRGKNEQFS.

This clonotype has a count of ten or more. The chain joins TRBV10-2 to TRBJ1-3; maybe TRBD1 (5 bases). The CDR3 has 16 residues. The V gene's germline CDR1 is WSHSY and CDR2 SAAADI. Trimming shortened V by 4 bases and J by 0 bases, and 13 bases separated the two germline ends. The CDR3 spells CASSAVTELSGNTIYF. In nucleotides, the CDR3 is TGCGCCAGCAGTGCTGTGACAGAACTCTCTGGAAACACCATATATTTT.

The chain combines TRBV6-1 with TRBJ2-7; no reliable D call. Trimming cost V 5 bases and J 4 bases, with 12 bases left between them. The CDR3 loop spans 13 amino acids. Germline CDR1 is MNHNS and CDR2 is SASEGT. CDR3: CASSSQDGYEQYV. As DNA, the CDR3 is TGTGCCAGCAGTAGCCAGGACGGTTACGAGCAGTACGTC.

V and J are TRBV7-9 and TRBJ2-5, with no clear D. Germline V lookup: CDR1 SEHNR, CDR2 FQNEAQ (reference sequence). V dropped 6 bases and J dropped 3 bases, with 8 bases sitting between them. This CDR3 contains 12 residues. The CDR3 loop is CASSGNEETQYF. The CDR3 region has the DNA TGTGCCAGCAGTGGCAACGAAGAGACCCAGTACTTC.

The CDR3 bases are TGTGCCACCGCCAAGGGGGGGTCTGGGGCCAACGTCCTGACTTTC. Encoded protein: CATAKGGSGANVLTF. The J gene is TRBJ2-6, the V gene TRBV24-1, with D possibly matching TRBD2 (7 bases). Germline V gene sequence: CDR1 KGHDR, CDR2 SFDVKD. This CDR3 spans 15 amino acids. The germline V and J ends were trimmed by 9 bases and 1 base, with 12 bases remaining between them.

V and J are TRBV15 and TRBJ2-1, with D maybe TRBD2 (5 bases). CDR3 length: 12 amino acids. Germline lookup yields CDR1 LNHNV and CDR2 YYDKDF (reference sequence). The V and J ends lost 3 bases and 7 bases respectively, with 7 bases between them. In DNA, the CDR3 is TGTGCCACCAGCAGCCGGAGGAATGAGCAGTTCTTC. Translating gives CATSSRRNEQFF.

CDR3 DNA: TGTGCCAGCAGCGTTTCCCAGGGGACGCAGTATTTT. This gives the protein CASSVSQGTQYF. The rearrangement uses TRBV9 and TRBJ2-3; perhaps TRBD1 as D (6 bases). The V gene's germline CDR1 is SGDLS and CDR2 YYNGEE. V lost 2 bases and J lost 9, with 10 bases in between. CDR3 length equals 12 residues.

The CDR3 loop is CASMPGTVTGGYTF. The DNA of the CDR3 is TGTGCCAGCATGCCCGGGACGGTAACGGGGGGCTACACCTTC. The genes are TRBV2 and TRBJ1-2; D may be TRBD1 (5 bases). Trimming shortened V by 7 bases and J by 8 bases, and 20 bases separated the two germline ends. The germline V gene encodes CDR1 SNHLY and CDR2 FYNNEI. The CDR3 runs to 14 residues.

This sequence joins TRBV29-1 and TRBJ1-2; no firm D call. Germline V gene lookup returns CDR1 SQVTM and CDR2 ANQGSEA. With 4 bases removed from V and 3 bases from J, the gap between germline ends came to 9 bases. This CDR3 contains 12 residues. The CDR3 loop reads CSVAEFDYGYTF. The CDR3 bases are TGCAGCGTTGCGGAATTCGACTATGGCTACACCTTC.

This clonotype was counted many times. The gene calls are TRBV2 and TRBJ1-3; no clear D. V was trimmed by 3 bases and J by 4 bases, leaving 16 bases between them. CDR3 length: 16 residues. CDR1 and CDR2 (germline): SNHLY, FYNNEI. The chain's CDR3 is CASSDGLVGYGNTIYF. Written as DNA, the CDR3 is TGTGCCAGCAGTGATGGGCTAGTGGGATACGGAAACACCATATATTTT.

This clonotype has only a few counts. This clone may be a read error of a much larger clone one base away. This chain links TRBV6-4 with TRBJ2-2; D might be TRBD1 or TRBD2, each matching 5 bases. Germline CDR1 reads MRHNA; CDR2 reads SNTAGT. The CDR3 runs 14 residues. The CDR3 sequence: CTSSDSRESGELFF. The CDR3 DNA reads TGTACCAGCAGTGACTCCAGGGAGTCCGGGGAGCTGTTTTTT.

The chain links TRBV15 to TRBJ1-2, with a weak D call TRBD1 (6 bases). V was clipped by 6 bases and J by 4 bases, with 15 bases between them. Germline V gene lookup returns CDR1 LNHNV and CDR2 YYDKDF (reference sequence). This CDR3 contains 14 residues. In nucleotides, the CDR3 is TGTGCCACCAGAGGGGGGGGGGACCCCTATGGCTACACCTTC. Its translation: CATRGGGDPYGYTF.

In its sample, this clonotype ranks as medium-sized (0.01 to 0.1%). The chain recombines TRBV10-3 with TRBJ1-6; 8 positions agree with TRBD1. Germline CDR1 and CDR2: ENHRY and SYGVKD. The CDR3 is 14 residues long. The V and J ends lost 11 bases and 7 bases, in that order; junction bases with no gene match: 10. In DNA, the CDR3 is TGTGCCGTCGCGCAGGGGGCGCGGAATTCACCCCTCCACTTT. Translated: CAVAQGARNSPLHF.

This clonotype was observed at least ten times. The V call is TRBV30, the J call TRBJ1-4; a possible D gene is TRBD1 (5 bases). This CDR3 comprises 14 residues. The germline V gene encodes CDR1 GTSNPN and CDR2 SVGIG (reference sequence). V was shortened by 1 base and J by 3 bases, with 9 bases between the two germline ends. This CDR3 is CAWSETVANEKLFF. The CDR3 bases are TGTGCCTGGAGTGAGACAGTCGCTAATGAAAAACTGTTTTTT. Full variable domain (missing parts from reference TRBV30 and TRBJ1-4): SQTIHQWPATLVQPVGSPLSLECTVEGTSNPNLYWYRQAAGRGLQLLFYSVGIGQISSEVPQNLSASRPQDRQFILSSKKLLLSDSGFYLCAWSETVANEKLFFGSGTQLSVL.